This T cell receptor (beta chain) was recovered during a study of PD-L1 blockade in urothelial cancer. Sequencing used immunoSEQ multiplex PCR; TCRdb keeps in-frame clones, though not all of them. The repertoire holds approximately 91,000 clones, with less than 90% as singletons. V was shortened by 2 bases and J by 4 bases, with 14 bases between the two germline ends. The CDR3 runs 15 residues. Time point of the sample: peripheral blood 6 weeks after treatment start. This chain links TRBV6-7 with TRBJ1-1; D perhaps matches TRBD1 (6 bases). TRBV6-7 has ORF status, its function being uncertain. The specimen was PBMCs, collected around atezolizumab (anti-PD-L1) treatment. The source of this sequence is a man aged 65 to 85 with urothelial cancer. The CDR3 loop is CASSYIGGTCTEAFF. The CDR3 DNA reads as TGTGCCAGCAGTTACATAGGGGGAACTTGCACTGAAGCTTTCTTT.